These 10 T cell receptor beta chains originate from one sample sequenced in a study of blood T cell repertoires in COVID-19. Sequenced by immunoSEQ multiplex PCR; TCRdb stores in-frame clones only, minus some. The sample consists of roughly 160,000 clones, more than 75% of them appearing once. The sequencing input was peripheral blood. All receptors come from a man aged 55 to 70 with COVID-19, enrolled during active disease.

The chain carries TRBV28 and TRBJ1-5; D unresolved. Germline V gene sequence: CDR1 MDHEN, CDR2 SYDVKM. The CDR3 contains 12 residues. V was cut by 8 bases and J by 0 bases, with 5 bases left in between. CDR3 sequence (DNA): TGTGCCAGCCGGTATAGCAATCAGCCCCAGCATTTT. Translating it yields CASRYSNQPQHF.

CDR3 bases: TGTGCCTGGAGTCCCACAGGAAACCCCACCTATGGCTACACCTTC. This encodes CAWSPTGNPTYGYTF. The chain links TRBV30 to TRBJ1-2; D may be TRBD1 (5 bases). Trimming took 2 bases from V and 4 from J, leaving 17 bases between them. Germline assignment: CDR1 GTSNPN and CDR2 SVGIG (reference sequence). The CDR3 consists of 15 residues.

In DNA form, the CDR3 reads TGTGCCACCAGTGATGGGACTAGCGGGGTAAATGAGCAGTTCTTC. It codes for CATSDGTSGVNEQFF. This sequence joins TRBV24-1 and TRBJ2-1, with TRBD2 matching 13 bases. The CDR3 runs 15 residues. From germline, CDR1 is KGHDR and CDR2 SFDVKD. The trim removed 3 bases at V and 7 bases at J, leaving 2 bases unmatched.

This clone was observed a single time. This chain links TRBV27 with TRBJ1-5; D possibly corresponds to TRBD1 (6 bases). V was pared by 5 bases and J by 4 bases, with 21 bases between. The CDR3 covers 17 residues. Germline V lookup: CDR1 MNHEY, CDR2 SMNVEV (reference sequence). The CDR3 spells CASSDAMTDRKNQPQHF. The CDR3 bases are TGTGCCAGCAGTGACGCAATGACGGACAGAAAGAATCAGCCCCAGCATTTT.

The V gene is TRBV6-2 or TRBV6-3, the J gene TRBJ2-5; weak D call: TRBD1 (6 bases). Germline CDR1 and CDR2: MNHEY and SVGEGT. This CDR3 has 14 amino acids. Deletions cut 2 bases from V and 3 bases from J, with 10 bases between. CDR3 protein: CASSYLGQKETQYF. DNA of the CDR3: TGTGCCAGCAGTTACCTGGGACAAAAAGAGACCCAGTACTTC.

The table lists this clone with a count of one. Other DNA sequences in this specimen translate into the identical CDR3. J is TRBJ2-5 and V is TRBV3-1 (or the pseudogene TRBV3-2); D unresolved. Germline CDR1 is LGHDT and CDR2 is YNNKEL (reference sequence). Deletions cut 1 base from V and 5 bases from J, with 5 bases between. There are 12 residues in the CDR3. This CDR3 reads CASSQVRETQYF. As DNA, the CDR3 is TGTGCCAGCAGCCAAGTCAGGGAGACCCAGTACTTC.

The chain couples TRBV28 to TRBJ2-5, with 8 nucleotides matching TRBD1. The germline V gene has CDR1 MDHEN and CDR2 SYDVKM. CDR3 length equals 14 residues. Losses at the gene ends were 6 bases for V and 5 bases for J; bases not matched to a gene: 8. Written as DNA, the CDR3 is TGTGCCAGCAGCACCCGACAGGGGAGGGAGACCCAGTACTTC. Its translation: CASSTRQGRETQYF.

The table lists this clone with a few counts. The chain joins TRBV18 to TRBJ2-7, with TRBD2 matching 8 bases. Germline CDR1 KGHSH, CDR2 LQKENI. The J segment lost 3 bases and the V segment lost 2 bases, leaving 3 bases of the junction unmatched. This CDR3 spans 14 amino acids. CDR3 sequence (DNA): TGTGCCAGCTCACCAGGGACTAGACTCTACGAGCAGTACTTC. It is translated as CASSPGTRLYEQYF.

V usage is TRBV9 and J usage is TRBJ2-1, with TRBD2 matching over 14 bases. The J segment lost 5 bases and the V segment lost 0 bases, leaving 10 bases of the junction unmatched. The CDR3 length is 19 residues. Germline CDR1 SGDLS, CDR2 YYNGEE. CDR3 sequence (DNA): TGTGCCAGCAGCGTAGCCCGTGGACTAGCGGGAGGTTTGAACAATGAGCAGTTCTTC. Amino acid sequence: CASSVARGLAGGLNNEQFF.

The table lists this clone with a count of one. This chain connects TRBV2 to TRBJ1-5; D gene unclear. Between the trimmed V and J ends, which lost 7 bases and 6 bases, there was a span of 10 bases. The CDR3 has 12 amino acids. Per germline, CDR1 SNHLY and CDR2 FYNNEI. DNA for the CDR3: TGTGCCAGCACCATGGCTCCTCAGCCCCAGCATTTT. Amino acid sequence: CASTMAPQPQHF. Combining the CDR3 with reference TRBV2 and TRBJ1-5 gives the whole variable domain EPEVTQTPSHQVTQMGQEVILRCVPISNHLYFYWYRQILGQKVEFLVSFYNNEISEKSEIFDDQFSVERPDGSNFTLKIRSTKLEDSAMYFCASTMAPQPQHFGDGTRLSIL.